The 23 T cell receptor beta chains listed next were all sequenced from one sample in a study of neurological immune-mediated disorders (dated by TCRdb to about 2019). Libraries were constructed by 5' RACE. Data came from an Illumina HiSeq 2500. The raw public reads went through TCRdb reprocessing: fastp at Q25, MiXCR clone calling, in-frame beta chains kept. Each entry merges the rows of one CDR3 protein and shows their most common DNA and genes. The sample includes roughly 56,000 distinct CDR3 sequences, with roughly an eighth observed a single time. Jointly, the top ten make up about 2% of the sample. The sequencing sample was made of PBMCs. Receptors were obtained from a man in his fifties or sixties in good health.

This clonotype was detected many times. The chain has TRBV14 and TRBJ1-3; 8 nucleotides align to TRBD1. Per the germline V gene, CDR1 is SGHDN and CDR2 is FVKESK. The CDR3 spans 14 residues. After removal of 4 bases from V and 7 bases from J, the junction contained 6 bases not matched to a gene. The CDR3 loop is CASSRGQGMNTIYF. The CDR3 DNA reads as TGTGCCAGCAGCCGCGGACAGGGTATGAACACCATATATTTT.

This clonotype was seen at least ten times. J is TRBJ1-2 and V is TRBV27; TRBD1 might be the D (5 bases). Trimming pared 3 bases from V and 5 bases from J, leaving 13 bases between. CDR3 length equals 14 residues. The germline gives CDR1 MNHEY, CDR2 SMNVEV (reference sequence). The CDR3 region has the DNA TGTGCCAGCAGTTTGGGGCAGGGAAGGTATGGCTACACCTTC. Translating gives CASSLGQGRYGYTF.

At least ten counts were recorded for this clonotype. This chain connects TRBV7-9 to TRBJ2-3, with D perhaps matching TRBD1 (6 bases). The CDR3 spans 16 residues. The V and J ends lost 1 base and 0 bases respectively, with 11 bases between them. Per the germline V gene, CDR1 is SEHNR and CDR2 is FQNEAQ (reference sequence). CDR3 sequence reads: CASSLVYRESTDTQYF. CDR3 DNA sequence: TGTGCCAGCAGCTTAGTCTACAGGGAAAGCACAGATACGCAGTATTTT.

Comment on this clonotype: A much larger clone is a single base away; this may be a read error. The V call is TRBV6-6, the J call TRBJ2-1; possible D gene TRBD2, 5 bases. Germline lookup yields CDR1 MNHNY and CDR2 SVGAGI (reference sequence). The length of the CDR3 is 15 residues. Trimming shortened V by 5 bases and J by 10 bases, and 21 bases separated the two germline ends. The CDR3 DNA follows: TGTGCCAGCAGTAGCGAGGGCAAGGGTTACTACGAGCAGTTCTTC. Translated, it gives CASSSEGKGYYEQFF.

This clonotype was observed many times. The V gene is TRBV5-1, the J gene TRBJ2-2, with 10 bases that match TRBD1. Germline loops: CDR1 SGHRS, CDR2 YFSETQ. The CDR3 length is 15 residues. J was trimmed by 8 bases and V by 4 bases; bases with no gene match: 8. The CDR3 nucleotides are TGCGCCAGCAGCCCGGGACAGGGGAAGAGAGGGGAGCTGTTTTTT. Translated, it gives CASSPGQGKRGELFF.

This clonotype showed up many times. This sequence joins TRBV7-3 and TRBJ1-3; no definite D call. Deletions cut 6 bases from V and 2 bases from J, with 8 bases between. The length of the CDR3 is 13 residues. CDR1 SGHTA and CDR2 FQGTGA come from the germline V gene. The CDR3 bases are TGTGCCAGCAGTCCAAAAGCTGGAAACACCATATATTTT. This translates into CASSPKAGNTIYF.

This clonotype was recorded many times. The chain has TRBV5-1 and TRBJ1-1; D not resolved. CDR3 length: 13 residues. Germline-derived CDR1 and CDR2 are SGHRS and YFSETQ. V dropped 4 bases and J dropped 4 bases, with 11 bases sitting between them. The CDR3 region has the DNA TGCGCCAGCAGCAGAGGGTGGATCACTGAAGCTTTCTTT. This gives the protein CASSRGWITEAFF.

This clonotype was seen at least ten times. The CDR3 region is CSVFRSGANVLTF. The DNA of the CDR3 is TGCAGCGTTTTTCGCTCTGGGGCCAACGTCCTGACTTTC. The chain is built from TRBV29-1 and TRBJ2-6; D remains ambiguous. Trimming removed 5 bases from V and 0 bases from J, with 5 bases in between. CDR3 length: 13 amino acids. CDR1 and CDR2 (germline): SQVTM, ANQGSEA.

The rearrangement joins TRBV18 to TRBJ1-2; D might be TRBD1 (5 bases). This CDR3 spans 15 amino acids. Trimming pared 3 bases from V and 4 bases from J, leaving 15 bases between. In germline, CDR1 is KGHSH, CDR2 LQKENI. The CDR3 region has the DNA TGTGCCAGCTCACCGGGGGACTCCGGCGCCTATGGCTACACCTTC. The encoded protein is CASSPGDSGAYGYTF.

This clonotype was picked up many times. This chain connects TRBV6-5 to TRBJ2-5; D not certain. CDR3 length equals 12 residues. CDR1 and CDR2 (germline): MNHEY, SVGAGI. V lost 6 bases to trimming and J lost 3 bases, with 8 bases between them. CDR3 DNA sequence: TGTGCCAGCAGAGGGTGGGAAGAGACCCAGTACTTC. This gives the protein CASRGWEETQYF.

This clonotype occurred many times. V gene TRBV10-3 combines with J gene TRBJ2-1, with D possibly matching TRBD2 (5 bases). The CDR3 is 16 residues long. Germline V CDR1 and CDR2: ENHRY, SYGVKD. Trimming took 6 bases from V and 5 from J, leaving 20 bases between them. Written as DNA, the CDR3 is TGTGCCATCAGGGATACTAGGCGCAGTTCTGACAATGAGCAGTTCTTC. Its protein is CAIRDTRRSSDNEQFF.

This clonotype was detected ten times or more. The V gene is TRBV9, the J gene TRBJ2-1; D tentatively reads TRBD1 or TRBD2 (5 bases each). Germline V CDR1 and CDR2: SGDLS, YYNGEE. The V end lost 1 base, the J end lost 5 bases, and 13 bases lay between the germline ends. CDR3 length equals 15 residues. The DNA of the CDR3 is TGTGCCAGCAGCGTAAGGGGAGCCCGGGACAATGAGCAGTTCTTC. Translating gives CASSVRGARDNEQFF. The variable domain in full, completed from reference TRBV9 and TRBJ2-1, reads DSGVTQTPKHLITATGQRVTLRCSPRSGDLSVYWYQQSLDQGLQFLIQYYNGEERAKGNILERFSAQQFPDLHSELNLSSLELGDSALYFCASSVRGARDNEQFFGPGTRLTVL.

The CDR3 region has the DNA TGTGCCAGCAGCCACGGGCAGGCAGAATTCCTATCCAAAAACATTCAGTACTTC. Protein product: CASSHGQAEFLSKNIQYF. This chain joins TRBV3-1 and TRBJ2-4; D ambiguous. CDR3 length: 18 residues. The germline gives CDR1 LGHDT, CDR2 YNNKEL (reference sequence). The ends were cut back, 3 bases at V and 2 bases at J, with 20 bases in the middle. Supplemented by reference TRBV3-1 and TRBJ2-4, the full variable domain reads DTAVSQTPKYLVTQMGNDKSIKCEQNLGHDTMYWYKQDSKKFLKIMFSYNNKELIINETVPNRFSPKSPDKAHLNLHINSLELGDSAVYFCASSHGQAEFLSKNIQYFGAGTRLSVL.

In this sample, this clonotype turned up many times. The chain joins TRBV28 to TRBJ1-1, with 7 nucleotides matching TRBD1. The CDR3 is made up of 14 amino acids. The V segment lost 4 bases and the J segment 2 bases; nucleotides outside the gene matches: 4. Germline CDR1 reads MDHEN; CDR2 reads SYDVKM. CDR3: CASSYGQDNTEAFF. Here the CDR3 DNA reads TGTGCCAGCAGTTATGGACAGGACAACACTGAAGCTTTCTTT.

This clonotype was seen many times. This chain's CDR3 is CSARDLGTRTEAFF. In DNA form, the CDR3 reads TGCAGTGCTAGAGATCTGGGGACGAGGACTGAAGCTTTCTTT. The V and J genes are TRBV20-1 and TRBJ1-1; the D gene is possibly TRBD1 (5 bases). Germline V gives CDR1 DFQATT, CDR2 SNEGSKA (reference sequence). The CDR3 spans 14 residues. The V end lost 0 bases, the J end lost 5 bases, and 13 bases lay between the germline ends.

This clonotype has ten or more counts. The rearrangement links TRBV7-2 to TRBJ2-3, with unresolved D. CDR3 size: 14 residues. V lost 4 bases and J 2 bases, leaving 10 bases between the germline ends. Looked up from germline, CDR1 is SGHTA and CDR2 is FQGNSA. The CDR3 region has the DNA TGTGCCAGCAGCTCTTTTAGGCCCACAGATACGCAGTATTTT. It is translated as CASSSFRPTDTQYF.

With respect to this clonotype: This may come from a read error, since a much larger clone is one base off. The chain links TRBV12-5 to TRBJ1-6; no clear D gene. This CDR3 has 15 residues. V lost 2 bases, J lost 8 bases, and 13 bases lay in between. The germline V gene encodes CDR1 LGHNT and CDR2 FRNRAP. The DNA for the CDR3 is TGTGCTAGTGGTTTGTCCCGAGAGGGATATTCACCCCTCCACTTT. It codes for CASGLSREGYSPLHF.

This clonotype was observed at least ten times. This chain connects TRBV5-1 to TRBJ1-2; maybe TRBD1 (5 bases). CDR1 and CDR2 (germline): SGHRS, YFSETQ. V was shortened by 4 bases and J by 1 base, with 14 bases between the two germline ends. CDR3 length equals 15 residues. The CDR3 nucleotides read TGCGCCAGCAGCCTCGATCAGGGCTTTAACTATGGCTACACCTTC. This gives the protein CASSLDQGFNYGYTF. The whole variable domain, filled in from reference TRBV5-1 and TRBJ1-2, reads KAGVTQTPRYLIKTRGQQVTLSCSPISGHRSVSWYQQTPGQGLQFLFEYFSETQRNKGNFPGRFSGRQFSNSRSEMNVSTLELGDSALYLCASSLDQGFNYGYTFGSGTRLTVV.

The sample holds many counts of this clonotype. The rearrangement links TRBV10-3 to TRBJ2-1; 8 bases align to TRBD2. The CDR3 extends over 15 amino acids. V shed 0 bases, J shed 4 bases, and the junction held 2 bases outside the gene matches. Looked up from germline, CDR1 is ENHRY and CDR2 is SYGVKD. CDR3 in DNA: TGTGCCATCAGTGAGTCGGCGGGGGGTTACAATGAGCAGTTCTTC. Translation gives CAISESAGGYNEQFF.

This clonotype was observed at least ten times. This sequence joins TRBV27 and TRBJ1-2; D unclear. CDR1 MNHEY and CDR2 SMNVEV come from the germline V gene (reference sequence). V gave up 0 bases and J gave up 8 bases, with 16 bases separating them. This CDR3 comprises 15 residues. The CDR3 coding sequence is TGTGCCAGCAGTTTATCTGGACGGTCCGGTCAGGGCTACACCTTC. Its protein is CASSLSGRSGQGYTF.

This clonotype was seen many times. The V and J genes are TRBV15 and TRBJ1-5; a possible D gene is TRBD1 (5 bases). V shed 1 base and J shed 3 bases, with 16 bases lying between them. CDR3 size: 17 residues. Germline-derived CDR1 and CDR2 are LNHNV and YYDKDF (reference sequence). The CDR3 nucleotides are TGTGCCACCAGCAGAGGAACCGGGACCGCCTACAATCAGCCCCAGCATTTT. Amino acids: CATSRGTGTAYNQPQHF.

Many counts were recorded for this clonotype. This chain joins TRBV5-1 and TRBJ1-3; weak D call: TRBD1 (6 bases). This CDR3 has 16 residues. Trimming shortened V by 4 bases and J by 0 bases, and 14 bases separated the two germline ends. Germline values: CDR1 SGHRS, CDR2 YFSETQ. The CDR3 nucleotides read TGCGCCAGCAGCCCTCGGGAGGGGGGCTCTGGAAACACCATATATTTT. Translation gives CASSPREGGSGNTIYF.

This clonotype came up many times. The chain uses TRBV15 and TRBJ1-1, with no clear D. CDR3 length: 14 residues. CDR1 and CDR2 (germline): LNHNV, YYDKDF (reference sequence). The germline V and J ends were trimmed by 0 bases and 4 bases, with 9 bases remaining between them. This CDR3 is CATSRELGGTEAFF. CDR3 nucleotides: TGTGCCACCAGCAGAGAACTCGGCGGCACTGAAGCTTTCTTT.